This T cell receptor (beta chain) was sequenced for a study of blood T cell repertoires in COVID-19. Study background: Sites across the United States, Italy and Spain contributed samples from acute and convalescent COVID-19. PBMCs, B-cell-depleted T cells, or T cells were the source of the cDNA or gDNA that made up the material.

The CDR3 sequence is 14 residues long. Germline V gene lookup returns CDR1 MNHEY and CDR2 SVGAGI. Trimming took off 5 bases at V and 9 bases at J, with 19 bases between the two ends. This clone has only a few counts. Clones were sequenced by immunoSEQ multiplex PCR, and TCRdb holds only the in-frame ones, with some missing. The sample holds 95,000 to 150,000 clones, around three quarters seen once. This chain links TRBV6-5 with TRBJ2-5; tentative D call: TRBD2 (7 bases). The material sequenced was peripheral blood. This TCR derives from a man in his sixties with active or convalescent COVID-19. The CDR3 DNA follows: TGTGCCAGCAGTAAAAGGGGGGGGTCCCTCCCCCAGTACTTC. As protein: CASSKRGGSLPQYF.